These 2 T cell receptor beta chains were sequenced from one sample in a study of OX40 agonist ivuxolimab in advanced cancers. The protocol was immunoSEQ multiplex PCR, while the TCRdb copy is restricted to in-frame clones and leaves out a portion. The sample records 75,000 to 95,000 clones, 65% to 90% being singletons. The sequencing here drew on CD4+ or CD8+ T cells sorted from blood, taken in a trial of the OX40 agonist ivuxolimab. The receptors were sampled from an adult with an advanced solid tumor such as melanoma, head and neck, liver or kidney cancer.

The chain joins TRBV9 to TRBJ2-7; weak D call: TRBD2 (6 bases). The CDR3 length is 15 residues. Germline V gene data show CDR1 as SGDLS and CDR2 as YYNGEE. V lost 3 bases and J lost 6, with 19 bases in between. The CDR3 bases are TGTGCCAGCAGCGAAACCGGTCTGGGGGGTTTCGAGCAGTACTTC. Protein product: CASSETGLGGFEQYF.

The chain carries TRBV4-1 and TRBJ2-5; 7 bases agree with TRBD2. Germline V gene data show CDR1 as MGHRA and CDR2 as YSYEKL. The CDR3 is 13 residues long. The J segment lost 5 bases and the V segment lost 1 base, leaving 1 base of the junction unmatched. The DNA for the CDR3 is TGCGCCAGCAGCCAAGGGGAGGGGGAGACCCAGTACTTC. Protein sequence: CASSQGEGETQYF.